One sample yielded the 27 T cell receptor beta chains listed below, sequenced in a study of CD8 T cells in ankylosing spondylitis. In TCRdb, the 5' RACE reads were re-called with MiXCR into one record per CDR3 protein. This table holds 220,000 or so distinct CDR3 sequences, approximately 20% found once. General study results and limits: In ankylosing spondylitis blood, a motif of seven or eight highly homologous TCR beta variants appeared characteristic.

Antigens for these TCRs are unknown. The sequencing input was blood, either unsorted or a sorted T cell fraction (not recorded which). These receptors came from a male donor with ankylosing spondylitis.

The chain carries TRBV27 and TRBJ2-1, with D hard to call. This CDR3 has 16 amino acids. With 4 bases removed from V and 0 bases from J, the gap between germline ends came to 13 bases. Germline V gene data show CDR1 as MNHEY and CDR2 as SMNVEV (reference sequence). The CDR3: CASSSSPAGSYNEQFF. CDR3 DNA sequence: TGTGCCAGCAGTTCGTCCCCAGCAGGCTCCTACAATGAGCAGTTCTTC.

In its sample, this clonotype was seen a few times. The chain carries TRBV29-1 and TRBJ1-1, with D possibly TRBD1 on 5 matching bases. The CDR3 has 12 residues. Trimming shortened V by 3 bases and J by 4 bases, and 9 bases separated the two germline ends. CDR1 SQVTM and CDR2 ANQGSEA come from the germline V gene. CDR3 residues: CSVDPGVTEAFF. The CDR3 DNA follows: TGCAGCGTTGATCCGGGGGTCACTGAAGCTTTCTTT.

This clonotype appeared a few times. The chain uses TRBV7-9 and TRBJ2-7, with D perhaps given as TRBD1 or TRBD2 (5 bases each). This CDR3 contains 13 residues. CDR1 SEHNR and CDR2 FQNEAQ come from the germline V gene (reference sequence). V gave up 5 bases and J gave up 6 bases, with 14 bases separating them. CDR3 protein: CASSPLSGLEQYF. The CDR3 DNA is TGTGCCAGCAGCCCCTTGTCGGGGCTCGAGCAGTACTTC.

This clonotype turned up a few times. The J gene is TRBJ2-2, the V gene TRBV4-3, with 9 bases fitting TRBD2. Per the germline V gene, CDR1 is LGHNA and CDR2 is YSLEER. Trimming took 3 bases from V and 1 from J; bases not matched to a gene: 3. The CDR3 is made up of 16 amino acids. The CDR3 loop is CASSQFSGGNTGELFF. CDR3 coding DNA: TGCGCCAGCAGCCAGTTTAGCGGGGGGAACACCGGGGAGCTGTTTTTT.

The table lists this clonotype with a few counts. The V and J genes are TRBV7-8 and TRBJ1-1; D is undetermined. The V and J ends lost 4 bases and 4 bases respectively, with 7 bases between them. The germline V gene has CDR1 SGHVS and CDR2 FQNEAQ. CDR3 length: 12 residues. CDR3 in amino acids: CASSSVGTEAFF. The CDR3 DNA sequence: TGTGCCAGCAGCTCGGTAGGCACTGAAGCTTTCTTT. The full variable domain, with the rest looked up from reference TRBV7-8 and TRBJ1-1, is GAGVSQSPRYKVAKRGQDVALRCDPISGHVSLFWYQQALGQGPEFLTYFQNEAQLDKSGLPSDRFFAERPEGSVSTLKIQRTQQEDSAVYLCASSSVGTEAFFGQGTRLTVV.

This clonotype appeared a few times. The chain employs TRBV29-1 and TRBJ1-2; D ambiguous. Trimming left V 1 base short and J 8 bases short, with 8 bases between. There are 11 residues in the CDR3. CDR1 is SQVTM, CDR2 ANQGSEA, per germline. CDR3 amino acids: CSVEVLEGYTF. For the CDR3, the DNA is TGCAGCGTTGAAGTATTGGAGGGCTACACCTTC.

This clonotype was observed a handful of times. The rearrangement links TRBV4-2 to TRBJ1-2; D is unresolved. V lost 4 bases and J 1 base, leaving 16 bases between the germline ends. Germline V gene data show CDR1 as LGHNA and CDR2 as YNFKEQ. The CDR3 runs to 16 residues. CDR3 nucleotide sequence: TGTGCCAGCAGCCCCGGTGCCCAGGCCTTTAACTATGGCTACACCTTC. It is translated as CASSPGAQAFNYGYTF.

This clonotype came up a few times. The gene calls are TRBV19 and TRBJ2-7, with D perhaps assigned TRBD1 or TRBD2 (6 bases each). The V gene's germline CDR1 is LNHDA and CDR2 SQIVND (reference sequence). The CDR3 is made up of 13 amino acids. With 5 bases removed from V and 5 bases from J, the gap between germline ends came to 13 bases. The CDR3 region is CASSWGAPDEQYF. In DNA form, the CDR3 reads TGTGCCAGTAGTTGGGGGGCGCCGGACGAGCAGTACTTC.

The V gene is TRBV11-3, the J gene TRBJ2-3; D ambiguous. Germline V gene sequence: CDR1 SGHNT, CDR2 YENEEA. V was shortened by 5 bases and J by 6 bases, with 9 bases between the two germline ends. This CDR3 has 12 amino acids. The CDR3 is CASSASSDTQYF. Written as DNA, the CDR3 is TGTGCCAGCAGCGCCTCGAGCGATACGCAGTATTTT. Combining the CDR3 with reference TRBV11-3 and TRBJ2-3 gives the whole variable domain EAGVVQSPRYKIIEKKQPVAFWCNPISGHNTLYWYLQNLGQGPELLIRYENEEAVDDSQLPKDRFSAERLKGVDSTLKIQPAELGDSAVYLCASSASSDTQYFGPGTRLTVL.

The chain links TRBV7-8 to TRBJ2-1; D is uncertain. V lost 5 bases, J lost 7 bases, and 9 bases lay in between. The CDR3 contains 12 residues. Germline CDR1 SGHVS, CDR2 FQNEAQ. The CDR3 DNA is TGTGCCAGCAGCCCCCAGTTGAATGAGCAGTTCTTC. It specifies CASSPQLNEQFF.

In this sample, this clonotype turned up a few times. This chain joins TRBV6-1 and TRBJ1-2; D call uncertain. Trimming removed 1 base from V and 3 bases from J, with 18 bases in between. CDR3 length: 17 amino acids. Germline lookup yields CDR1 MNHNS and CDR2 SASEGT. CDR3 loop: CASSEEQQPGGYYGYTF. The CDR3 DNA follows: TGTGCCAGCAGTGAAGAACAACAGCCCGGCGGCTACTATGGCTACACCTTC.

The CDR3 sequence: CASSYGVAPETQYF. CDR3 nucleotides: TGTGCCAGCAGTTACGGGGTAGCCCCAGAGACCCAGTACTTC. The gene calls are TRBV6-5 and TRBJ2-5; D gene ambiguous. Trimming cost V 2 bases and J 4 bases, with 11 bases left between them. CDR3 length equals 14 residues. Germline V gene sequence: CDR1 MNHEY, CDR2 SVGAGI.

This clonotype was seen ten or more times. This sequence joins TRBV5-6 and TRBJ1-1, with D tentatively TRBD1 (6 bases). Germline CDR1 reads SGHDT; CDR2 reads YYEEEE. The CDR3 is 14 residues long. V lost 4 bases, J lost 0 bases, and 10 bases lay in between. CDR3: CASSGGGMNTEAFF. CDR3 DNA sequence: TGTGCCAGCAGCGGGGGCGGGATGAACACTGAAGCTTTCTTT.

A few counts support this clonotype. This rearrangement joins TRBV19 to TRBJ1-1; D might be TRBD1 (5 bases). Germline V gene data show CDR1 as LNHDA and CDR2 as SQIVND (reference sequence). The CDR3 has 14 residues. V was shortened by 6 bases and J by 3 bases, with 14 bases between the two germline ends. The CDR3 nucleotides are TGTGCCAGTAGCAAGGAGACAGTTTACACTGAAGCTTTCTTT. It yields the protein CASSKETVYTEAFF.

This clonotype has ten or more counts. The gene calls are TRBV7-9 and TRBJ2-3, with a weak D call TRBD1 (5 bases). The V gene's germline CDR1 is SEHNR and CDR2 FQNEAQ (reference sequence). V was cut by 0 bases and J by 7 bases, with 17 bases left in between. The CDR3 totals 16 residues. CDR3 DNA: TGTGCCAGCAGCTTAGCTGGTCAGGGCCCCGCATATACGCAGTATTTT. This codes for CASSLAGQGPAYTQYF.

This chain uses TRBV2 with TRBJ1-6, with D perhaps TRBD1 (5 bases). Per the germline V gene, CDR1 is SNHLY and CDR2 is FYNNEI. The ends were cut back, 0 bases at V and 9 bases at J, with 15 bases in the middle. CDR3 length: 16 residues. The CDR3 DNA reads TGTGCCAGCAGTGAAGCGCTTCCGGGGGTTGCTTCACCCCTCCACTTT. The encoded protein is CASSEALPGVASPLHF.

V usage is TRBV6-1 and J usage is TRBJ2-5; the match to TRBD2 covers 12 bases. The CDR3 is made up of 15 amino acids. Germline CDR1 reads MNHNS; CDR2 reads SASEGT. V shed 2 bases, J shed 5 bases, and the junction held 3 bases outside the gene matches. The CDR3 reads CASSELAGGLETQYF. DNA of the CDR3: TGTGCCAGCAGTGAACTAGCGGGGGGGCTTGAGACCCAGTACTTC.

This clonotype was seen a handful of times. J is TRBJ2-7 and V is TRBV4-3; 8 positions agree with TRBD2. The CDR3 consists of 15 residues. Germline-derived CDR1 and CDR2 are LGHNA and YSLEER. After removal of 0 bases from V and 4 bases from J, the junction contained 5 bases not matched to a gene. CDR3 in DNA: TGCGCCAGCAGCCAAGATTGGCCGGGGGGGTACGAGCAGTACTTC. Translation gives CASSQDWPGGYEQYF.

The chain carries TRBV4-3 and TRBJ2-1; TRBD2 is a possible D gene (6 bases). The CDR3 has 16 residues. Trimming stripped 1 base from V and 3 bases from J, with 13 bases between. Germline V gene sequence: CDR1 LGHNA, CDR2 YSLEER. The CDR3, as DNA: TGCGCCAGCAGCCAAGGACCCGGGAGCGACTACAATGAGCAGTTCTTC. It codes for CASSQGPGSDYNEQFF.

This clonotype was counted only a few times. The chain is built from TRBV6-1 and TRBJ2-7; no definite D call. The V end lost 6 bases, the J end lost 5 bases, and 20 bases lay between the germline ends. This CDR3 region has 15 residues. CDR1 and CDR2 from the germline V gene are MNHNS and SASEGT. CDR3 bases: TGTGCCAGCAGCCCTCTGTCGGCGGCTTCAGACGAGCAGTACTTC. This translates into CASSPLSAASDEQYF.

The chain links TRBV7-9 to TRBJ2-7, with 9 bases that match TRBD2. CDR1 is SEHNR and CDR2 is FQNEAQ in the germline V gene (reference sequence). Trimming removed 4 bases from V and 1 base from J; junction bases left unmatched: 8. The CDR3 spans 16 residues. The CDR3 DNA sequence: TGTGCCAGCAGCTCGATACTAGCGGGCCCTTCCTACGAGCAGTACTTC. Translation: CASSSILAGPSYEQYF.

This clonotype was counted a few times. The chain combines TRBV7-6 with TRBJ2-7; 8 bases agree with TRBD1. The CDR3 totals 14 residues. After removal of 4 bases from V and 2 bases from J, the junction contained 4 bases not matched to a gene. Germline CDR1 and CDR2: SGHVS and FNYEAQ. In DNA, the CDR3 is TGTGCCAGCAGCTACGCAGGGGGCGCCTACGAGCAGTACTTC. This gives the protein CASSYAGGAYEQYF.

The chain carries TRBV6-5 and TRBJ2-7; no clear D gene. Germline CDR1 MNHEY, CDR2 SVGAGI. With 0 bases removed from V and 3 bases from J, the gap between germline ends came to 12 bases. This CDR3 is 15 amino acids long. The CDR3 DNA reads TGTGCCAGCAGTTACTCCGGCTCCCCGGGCTACGAGCAGTACTTC. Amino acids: CASSYSGSPGYEQYF.

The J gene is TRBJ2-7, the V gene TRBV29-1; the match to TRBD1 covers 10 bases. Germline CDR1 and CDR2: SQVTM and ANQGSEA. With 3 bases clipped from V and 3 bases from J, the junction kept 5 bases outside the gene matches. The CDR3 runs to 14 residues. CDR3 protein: CSVEVTGGRYEQYF. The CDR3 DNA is TGCAGCGTTGAGGTGACAGGGGGCCGCTACGAGCAGTACTTC.

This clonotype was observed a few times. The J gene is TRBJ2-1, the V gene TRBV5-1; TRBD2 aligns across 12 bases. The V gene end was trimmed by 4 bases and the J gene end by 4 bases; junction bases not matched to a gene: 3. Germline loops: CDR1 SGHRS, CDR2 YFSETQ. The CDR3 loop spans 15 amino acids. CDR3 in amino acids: CASSGGTSGYNEQFF. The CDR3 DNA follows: TGCGCCAGCAGCGGAGGGACTAGCGGGTACAATGAGCAGTTCTTC.

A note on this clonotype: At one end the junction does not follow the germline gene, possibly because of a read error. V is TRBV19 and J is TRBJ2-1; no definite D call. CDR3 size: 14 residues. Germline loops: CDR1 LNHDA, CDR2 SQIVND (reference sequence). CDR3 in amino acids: CASIDTGSYIEQFF. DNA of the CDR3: TGTGCCAGTATTGACACCGGCTCCTACATTGAGCAGTTCTTC.

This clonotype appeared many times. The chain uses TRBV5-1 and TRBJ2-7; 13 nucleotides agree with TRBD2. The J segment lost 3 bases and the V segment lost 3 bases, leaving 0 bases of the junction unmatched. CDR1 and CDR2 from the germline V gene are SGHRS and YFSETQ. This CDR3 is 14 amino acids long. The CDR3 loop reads CASSWTSGSYEQYF. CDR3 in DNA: TGCGCCAGCAGCTGGACTAGCGGGAGCTACGAGCAGTACTTC.